This T cell receptor (beta chain) was found in a study of T cell responses to AZD1222 COVID-19 vaccine. The study's findings and limits: At study baseline, merely six AZD1222 recipients were seropositive. White British ancestry dominated among donors, who included more females, and clonal diversity was possibly underestimated. The CD4 TCRs associated with vaccination extended across spike and predominated at 160-218 and 743-854.

Pooled samples include second doses given at about 4 or 12 weeks. This clone was observed once. Its antigen is unidentified. Germline-derived CDR1 and CDR2 are MNHEY and SVGAGI. The length of the CDR3 is 15 residues. Trimming removed 2 bases at V and 7 bases at J, with 18 bases between. The method was immunoSEQ multiplex PCR; TCRdb's version includes in-frame clones alone and lacks a portion of them. Of more than 150,000 clones listed, 88% were seen once; the top ten hold 25% to 30%. Here the sequenced sample was peripheral blood, taken 28 days after the second AZD1222 dose. This chain links TRBV6-5 with TRBJ2-7; D is perhaps TRBD1 or TRBD2 (6 bases each). This receptor was taken from an adult who received the AZD1222 COVID-19 vaccine. CDR3 nucleotide sequence: TGTGCCAGCAGTTACCCCGGTCCGGGGGCGTGGGAGCAGTACTTC. Its translation is CASSYPGPGAWEQYF.